The sequence of this TCR beta chain was determined in a study of cytomegalovirus exposure and HLA in healthy donors. The study ran its PCR with 60 Vbeta and 13 Jbeta primers. Clones were sequenced by immunoSEQ multiplex PCR, and TCRdb holds only the in-frame ones, with some missing. The sample shows 85,000 to 130,000 clones, approximately 71% of them seen only once. Germline V gene lookup returns CDR1 SGHVS and CDR2 FQNEAQ. This CDR3 comprises 16 residues. Trimming removed 1 base from V and 1 base from J, with 14 bases in between. V usage is TRBV7-8 and J usage is TRBJ2-7; TRBD1 might be the D (7 bases). Sequencing was done on a sample of PBMCs. The sequence was collected from a man between 35 and 55 years old in good health and CMV-seronegative. The CDR3 spells CASSLVFQGGSYEQYF. CDR3 DNA sequence: TGTGCCAGCAGCTTAGTTTTCCAGGGGGGATCCTACGAGCAGTACTTC.